The T cell receptor (beta chain) described here comes from a study of T cell responses to AZD1222 COVID-19 vaccine. Broader study findings: Only 6 or 7 AZD1222 recipients tested seropositive at baseline. No repertoire was sampled before or during the peak T cell response, only after it.

Data came from immunoSEQ multiplex PCR; TCRdb stores just in-frame clones and leaves some out. The data show 85,000 to 130,000 clones, approximately 91% seen once. With regard to this clone: Its antigen is currently unknown.

CDR3 length: 11 amino acids. Germline loops: CDR1 MNHEY, CDR2 SVGAGI. V was shortened by 5 bases and J by 4 bases, with 5 bases between the two germline ends. This specimen consisted of peripheral blood, obtained on day 0 of AZD1222 vaccination. This sequence was found in an adult in good health. The chain has TRBV6-5 and TRBJ1-2; no firm D call. The CDR3: CASSKGYGYTF. Here the CDR3 DNA reads TGTGCCAGCAGTAAGGGCTATGGCTACACCTTC.